One and the same sample provided the 8 T cell receptor beta chains below, sequenced in a study of blood T cell repertoires in COVID-19. Only in-frame clones appear in the TCRdb table, and some are missing; sequencing was by immunoSEQ multiplex PCR. The sample lists 150,000 or so clones, 65% to 85% seen once, with 10% to 15% in the top ten. Sequences were obtained from peripheral blood. The receptors originated from a man aged 55 to 70 with active or convalescent COVID-19.

This sequence joins TRBV20-1 and TRBJ2-7; TRBD1 agrees at 8 bases. V gave up 3 bases and J gave up 3 bases; unmatched junction bases: 13. Germline V lookup: CDR1 DFQATT, CDR2 SNEGSKA (reference sequence). This CDR3 spans 16 amino acids. The CDR3 DNA follows: TGCAGTGCTAGTACCGGGACAGGAGGCTCTAGCTACGAGCAGTACTTC. Translation gives CSASTGTGGSSYEQYF.

For this clone: Other DNA sequences within the sample encode an identical CDR3. V and J are TRBV9 and TRBJ2-5, with TRBD2 matching over 9 bases. Trimming took 0 bases from V and 6 from J; bases not matched to a gene: 6. Germline CDR1 SGDLS, CDR2 YYNGEE. CDR3 length: 15 amino acids. CDR3 sequence reads: CASSVGLAVGKTQYF. CDR3 coding DNA: TGTGCCAGCAGCGTAGGACTAGCGGTGGGAAAGACCCAGTACTTC.

The chain recombines TRBV7-7 with TRBJ2-2; TRBD2 matches 12 bases. The germline gives CDR1 SSHAT, CDR2 FNYEAQ (reference sequence). V dropped 5 bases and J dropped 3; count of bases not matched to a gene: 4. CDR3 length equals 16 residues. The CDR3 coding sequence is TGTGCCAGCAGCGCCCGACTAGCGGGAGACACCGGGGAGCTGTTTTTT. Amino acid sequence: CASSARLAGDTGELFF.

The chain combines TRBV7-9 with TRBJ1-2; 8 nucleotides line up with TRBD1. Trimming cost V 4 bases and J 0 bases; bases outside gene matches: 4. Germline V gene sequence: CDR1 SEHNR, CDR2 FQNEAQ (reference sequence). The CDR3 is 15 residues long. The CDR3 region has the DNA TGTGCCAGCAGCTCTGCAGGGGGCGCTAACTATGGCTACACCTTC. Translating it yields CASSSAGGANYGYTF.

This rearrangement joins TRBV7-8 to TRBJ2-1; perhaps TRBD1 as D (5 bases). The CDR3 length is 15 residues. The V end lost 5 bases, the J end lost 4 bases, and 15 bases lay between the germline ends. Per the germline V gene, CDR1 is SGHVS and CDR2 is FQNEAQ. DNA for the CDR3: TGTGCCAGCAGCCCTGCAGGGTCCCGTTACAATGAGCAGTTCTTC. Its translation: CASSPAGSRYNEQFF.

The J gene is TRBJ1-2, the V gene TRBV19; D unresolved. Trimming took 5 bases from V and 4 from J, leaving 8 bases between them. CDR3 length equals 12 residues. Germline CDR1 LNHDA, CDR2 SQIVND (reference sequence). CDR3 in DNA: TGTGCCAGTAGTCCCGACTCCTATGGCTACACCTTC. Protein: CASSPDSYGYTF. The variable domain in full, with the rest retrieved from reference TRBV19 and TRBJ1-2, is DGGITQSPKYLFRKEGQNVTLSCEQNLNHDAMYWYRQDPGQGLRLIYYSQIVNDFQKGDIAEGYSVSREKKESFPLTVTSAQKNPTAFYLCASSPDSYGYTFGSGTRLTVV.

The CDR3 is CASSWIIWGQGGTGELFF. The CDR3 nucleotides are TGTGCCAGCAGTTGGATTATTTGGGGACAGGGCGGTACCGGGGAGCTGTTTTTT. V usage is TRBV27 and J usage is TRBJ2-2; TRBD1 agrees at 9 bases. The CDR3 covers 18 residues. CDR1 and CDR2 from the germline V gene are MNHEY and SMNVEV (reference sequence). V lost 4 bases, J lost 5 bases, and 14 bases stayed unmatched.

This sequence joins TRBV7-8 and TRBJ2-5, with TRBD1 as a possible D gene (7 bases). V lost 6 bases and J 2 bases, leaving 13 bases between the germline ends. The CDR3 has 14 amino acids. The germline V gene has CDR1 SGHVS and CDR2 FQNEAQ. The CDR3 is CASRDRRGQETQYF. The CDR3 DNA is TGTGCCAGCAGGGACAGGAGGGGGCAAGAGACCCAGTACTTC.